Detailed here is one TCR beta chain. Its antigen is not identified. The germline gives CDR1 SQVTM, CDR2 ANQGSEA. V shed 3 bases and J 2 bases; nucleotides not matched to a gene: 2. The CDR3 spans 13 residues. The data originate from a study of T cells after yellow fever vaccination. The study, taken as a whole, reports: A minor fraction of clonotypes spanned both CD4 and CD8 compartments. Though weaker, the secondary response peaked faster, on day 5 versus 15. Clones from primary vaccination mostly reappeared after the booster (96% CD4, under 90% CD8).

5'RACE template switching produced TCR cDNA carrying a universal primer site and UMIs. TCRdb called the 5' RACE reads again in MiXCR, with one record for every CDR3 protein. This sample has fewer than 350,000 distinct CDR3 sequences; around 4% occur once, and the top ten carry around 20%. The receptor was derived from a man younger than 30 who received the YFV17D yellow fever vaccine. The chain employs TRBV29-1 and TRBJ1-1, with TRBD1 matching 8 bases. The specimen was PBMCs, collected on the day of the yellow fever booster vaccination. CDR3 region: CSVESGGNTEAFF. CDR3 DNA: TGCAGCGTTGAGTCAGGGGGCAACACTGAAGCTTTCTTT.